This T cell receptor beta chain was sequenced for a study of T-cell memory formation after mild COVID-19. Broader study findings: Clones shrinking between day 15 and 85 showed a balanced CD4/CD8 split, and those that grew later tilted toward CD4+.

One entry per CDR3 protein, called by TCRdb with MiXCR from the 5' RACE reads. The data contain 300,000 to 400,000 distinct CDR3 sequences, roughly 13% of them singletons. This clonotype has only a few counts. Its antigen is still unknown. Germline trimming cut 3 bases from V and 10 bases from J; bases unmatched to any gene: 8. This CDR3 spans 16 amino acids. CDR1 is SGHTA, CDR2 FQGTGA, per germline. This sequence originates from a young man who had mild COVID-19 (a few samples of this study predate the infection). Cell type and time point are not known. The chain recombines TRBV7-3 with TRBJ2-2; the match to TRBD2 covers 13 bases. Sequenced sample: PBMCs or a T cell subset sorted from them (not recorded which). The CDR3 spells CASSFIRLAGGEELFF. The DNA for the CDR3 is TGTGCCAGCAGCTTCATACGACTAGCGGGGGGCGAGGAGCTGTTTTTT.